The clone carrying this T cell receptor (beta chain) was observed a single time. The CDR3 consists of 13 residues. V lost 5 bases and J lost 4, with 9 bases in between. Per the germline V gene, CDR1 is SGHTA and CDR2 is FQGTGA. This sample stems from a study of blood T cell repertoires in COVID-19. The table came from immunoSEQ multiplex PCR; TCRdb's copy has only in-frame clones and leaves some out. The sample holds approximately 25,000 clones, 84% seen once. The V call is TRBV7-3, the J call TRBJ2-1; maybe TRBD1 (5 bases). The receptor comes from an elderly woman with acute or convalescent COVID-19. Sequenced material: peripheral blood. The CDR3 DNA sequence: TGTGCCAGCAGCCAAGACAGATACAATGAGCAGTTCTTC. This encodes CASSQDRYNEQFF.